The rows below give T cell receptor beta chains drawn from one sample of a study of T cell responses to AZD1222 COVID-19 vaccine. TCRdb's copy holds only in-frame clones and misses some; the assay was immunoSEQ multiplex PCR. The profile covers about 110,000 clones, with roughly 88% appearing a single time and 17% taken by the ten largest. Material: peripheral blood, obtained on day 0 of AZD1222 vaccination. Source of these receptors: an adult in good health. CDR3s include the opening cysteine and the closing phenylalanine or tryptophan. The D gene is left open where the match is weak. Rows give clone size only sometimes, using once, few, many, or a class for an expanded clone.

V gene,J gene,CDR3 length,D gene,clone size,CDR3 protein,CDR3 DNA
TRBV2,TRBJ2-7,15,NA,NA,CASSAGPAILYEQYF,TGTGCCAGCAGTGCGGGACCGGCGATTTTATACGAGCAGTACTTC
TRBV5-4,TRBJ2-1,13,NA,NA,CASSPGPAGEQFF,TGTGCCAGCAGCCCTGGACCGGCCGGTGAGCAGTTCTTC
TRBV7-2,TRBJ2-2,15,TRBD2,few,CASSLVAGDAGELFF,TGTGCCAGCAGCTTAGTAGCGGGAGATGCCGGGGAGCTGTTTTTT
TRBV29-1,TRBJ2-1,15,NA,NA,CSVAVGAISYNEQFF,TGCAGCGTTGCGGTCGGGGCGATCTCCTACAATGAGCAGTTCTTC
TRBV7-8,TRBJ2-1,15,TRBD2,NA,CASSTSGRSYNEQFF,TGTGCCAGCAGCACCAGCGGGAGATCCTACAATGAGCAGTTCTTC
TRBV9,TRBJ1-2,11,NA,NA,CASSFGYGYTF,TGTGCCAGCAGTTTCGGCTATGGCTACACCTTC
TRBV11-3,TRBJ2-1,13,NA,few,CASSLDPRGEQFF,TGTGCCAGCAGCTTAGATCCTCGGGGCGAGCAGTTCTTC
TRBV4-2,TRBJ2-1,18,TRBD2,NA,CASSQDIRPSGSGNEQFF,TGTGCCAGCAGCCAAGACATCCGGCCTAGCGGGAGTGGGAATGAGCAGTTCTTC
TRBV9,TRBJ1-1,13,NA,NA,CASSVGPSTEAFF,TGTGCCAGCAGCGTAGGCCCTTCCACTGAAGCTTTCTTT
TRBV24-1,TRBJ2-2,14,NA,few,CATSRDLVTGELFF,TGTGCCACCAGCCGGGACTTAGTCACCGGGGAGCTGTTTTTT
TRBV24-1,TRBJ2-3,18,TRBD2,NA,CATSGGLAGGTSTDTQYF,TGTGCCACCAGTGGGGGACTAGCGGGAGGCACTAGCACAGATACGCAGTATTTT
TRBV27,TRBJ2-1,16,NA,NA,CASSLGGALAGNEQFF,TGTGCCAGCAGTTTAGGAGGGGCCTTAGCAGGCAATGAGCAGTTCTTC
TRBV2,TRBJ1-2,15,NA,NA,CASSPRAQGSHGYTF,TGTGCCAGCAGTCCCCGGGCCCAGGGGAGCCATGGCTACACCTTC
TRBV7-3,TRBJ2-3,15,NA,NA,CASSLPGVDPDTQYF,TGTGCCAGCAGCTTACCAGGGGTGGACCCAGATACGCAGTATTTT